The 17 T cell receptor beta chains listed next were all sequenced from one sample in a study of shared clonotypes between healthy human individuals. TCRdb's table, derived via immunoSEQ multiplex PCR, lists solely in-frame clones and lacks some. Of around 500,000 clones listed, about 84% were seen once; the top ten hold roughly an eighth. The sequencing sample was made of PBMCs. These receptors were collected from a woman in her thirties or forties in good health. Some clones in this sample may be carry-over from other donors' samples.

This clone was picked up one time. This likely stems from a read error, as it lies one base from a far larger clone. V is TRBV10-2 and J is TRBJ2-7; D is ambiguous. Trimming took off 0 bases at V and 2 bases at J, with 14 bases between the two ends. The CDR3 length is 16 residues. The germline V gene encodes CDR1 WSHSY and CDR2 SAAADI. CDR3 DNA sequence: TGCGCCAGCAGTGAGTCAGGCAGAGAAATAACCTACGAGCAGTACTTC. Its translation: CASSESGREITYEQYF.

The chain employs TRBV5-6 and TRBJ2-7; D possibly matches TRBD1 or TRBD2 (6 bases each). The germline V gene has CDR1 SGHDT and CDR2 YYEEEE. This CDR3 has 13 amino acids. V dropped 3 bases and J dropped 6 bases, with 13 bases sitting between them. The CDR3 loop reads CASSWTGAGEQYF. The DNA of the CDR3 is TGTGCCAGCAGCTGGACGGGGGCAGGCGAGCAGTACTTC.

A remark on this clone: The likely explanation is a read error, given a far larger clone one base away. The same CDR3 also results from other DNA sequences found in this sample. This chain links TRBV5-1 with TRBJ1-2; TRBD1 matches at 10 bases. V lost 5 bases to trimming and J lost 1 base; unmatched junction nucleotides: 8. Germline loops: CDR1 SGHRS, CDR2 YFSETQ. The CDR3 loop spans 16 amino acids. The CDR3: CASRPDRGLGNYGYTF. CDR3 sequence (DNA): TGCGCCAGCAGACCTGACAGGGGGCTTGGTAACTATGGCTACACCTTC.

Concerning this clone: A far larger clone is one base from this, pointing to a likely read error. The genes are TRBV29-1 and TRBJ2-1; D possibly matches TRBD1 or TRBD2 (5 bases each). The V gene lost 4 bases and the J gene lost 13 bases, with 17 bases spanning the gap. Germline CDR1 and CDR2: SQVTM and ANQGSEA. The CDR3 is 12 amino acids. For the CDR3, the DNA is TGCAGCGTTGTACAGGCGGGCTTCGATCAGTTCTTC. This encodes CSVVQAGFDQFF.

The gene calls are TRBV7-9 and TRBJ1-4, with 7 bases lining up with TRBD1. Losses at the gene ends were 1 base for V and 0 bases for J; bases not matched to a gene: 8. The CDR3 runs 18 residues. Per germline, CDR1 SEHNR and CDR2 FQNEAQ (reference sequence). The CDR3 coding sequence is TGTGCCAGCAGCTTAGGTCTTGGGACAGTTGCAACTAATGAAAAACTGTTTTTT. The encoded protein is CASSLGLGTVATNEKLFF.

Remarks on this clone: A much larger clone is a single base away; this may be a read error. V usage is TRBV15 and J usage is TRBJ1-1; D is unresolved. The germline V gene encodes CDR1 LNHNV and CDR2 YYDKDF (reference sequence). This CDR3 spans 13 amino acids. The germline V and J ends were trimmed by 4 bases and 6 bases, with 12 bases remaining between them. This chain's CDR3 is CATSIVSAPEAFF. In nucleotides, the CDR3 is TGTGCCACCAGCATAGTATCAGCACCTGAAGCTTTCTTT. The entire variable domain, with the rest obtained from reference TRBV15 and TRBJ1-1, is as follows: DAMVIQNPRYQVTQFGKPVTLSCSQTLNHNVMYWYQQKSSQAPKLLFHYYDKDFNNEADTPDNFQSRRPNTSFCFLDIRSPGLGDTAMYLCATSIVSAPEAFFGQGTRLTVV.

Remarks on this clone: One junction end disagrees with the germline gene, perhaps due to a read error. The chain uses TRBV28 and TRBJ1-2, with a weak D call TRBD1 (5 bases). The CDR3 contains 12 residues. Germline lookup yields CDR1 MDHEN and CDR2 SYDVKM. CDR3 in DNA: TGCGCCAGCAGTTTACTAGGGGTTGGCTACGCCTTC. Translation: CASSLLGVGYAF.

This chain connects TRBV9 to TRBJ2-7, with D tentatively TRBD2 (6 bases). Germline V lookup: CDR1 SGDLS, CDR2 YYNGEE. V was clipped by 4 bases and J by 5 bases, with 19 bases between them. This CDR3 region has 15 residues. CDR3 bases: TGTGCCAGCAGCCCAGGCGGGGCAATGGGAGACGAGCAGTACTTC. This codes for CASSPGGAMGDEQYF.

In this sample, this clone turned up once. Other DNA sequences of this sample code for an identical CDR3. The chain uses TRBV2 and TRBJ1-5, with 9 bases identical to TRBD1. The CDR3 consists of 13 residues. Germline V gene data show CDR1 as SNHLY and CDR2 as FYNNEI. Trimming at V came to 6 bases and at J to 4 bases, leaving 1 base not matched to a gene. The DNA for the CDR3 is TGTGCCAGCAGGGGACAGGGTAATCAGCCCCAGCATTTT. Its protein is CASRGQGNQPQHF. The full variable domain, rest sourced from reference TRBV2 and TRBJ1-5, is EPEVTQTPSHQVTQMGQEVILRCVPISNHLYFYWYRQILGQKVEFLVSFYNNEISEKSEIFDDQFSVERPDGSNFTLKIRSTKLEDSAMYFCASRGQGNQPQHFGDGTRLSIL.

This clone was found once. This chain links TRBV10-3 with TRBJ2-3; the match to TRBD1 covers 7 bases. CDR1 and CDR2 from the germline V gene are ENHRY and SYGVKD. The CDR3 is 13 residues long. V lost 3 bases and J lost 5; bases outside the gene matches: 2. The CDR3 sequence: CAISEGGRDTQYF. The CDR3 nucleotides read TGTGCCATCAGTGAAGGGGGCCGAGATACGCAGTATTTT.

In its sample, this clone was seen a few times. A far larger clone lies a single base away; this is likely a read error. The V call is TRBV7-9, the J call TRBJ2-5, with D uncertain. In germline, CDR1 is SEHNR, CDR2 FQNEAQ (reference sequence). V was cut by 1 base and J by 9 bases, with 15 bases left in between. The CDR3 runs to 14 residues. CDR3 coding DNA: TGTGCCAGCAGCTTAGTTGTACAGAACCGAGCCCAGTACTTC. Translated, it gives CASSLVVQNRAQYF.

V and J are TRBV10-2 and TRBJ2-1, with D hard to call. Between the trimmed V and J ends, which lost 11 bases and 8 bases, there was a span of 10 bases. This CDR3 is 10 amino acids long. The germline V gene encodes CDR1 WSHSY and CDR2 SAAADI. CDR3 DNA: TGCGCCGTCTTCCGGGATGAGCAGTTCTTC. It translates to CAVFRDEQFF.

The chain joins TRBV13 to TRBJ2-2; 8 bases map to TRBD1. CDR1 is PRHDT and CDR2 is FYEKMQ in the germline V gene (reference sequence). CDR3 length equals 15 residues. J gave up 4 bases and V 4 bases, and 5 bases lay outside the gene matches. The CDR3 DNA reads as TGTGCCAGCAGCTCAGGGGGCGGTGGCACCGGGGAGCTGTTTTTT. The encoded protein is CASSSGGGGTGELFF.

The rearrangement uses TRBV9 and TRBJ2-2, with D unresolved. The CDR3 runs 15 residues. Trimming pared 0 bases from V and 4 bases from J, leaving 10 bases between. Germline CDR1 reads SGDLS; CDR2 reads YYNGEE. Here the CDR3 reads CASSVEVVSTGELFF. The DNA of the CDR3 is TGTGCCAGCAGCGTAGAAGTGGTATCCACCGGGGAGCTGTTTTTT.

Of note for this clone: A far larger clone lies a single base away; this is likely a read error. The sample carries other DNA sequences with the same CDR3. The CDR3 spells CASSPARTGEQYF. The CDR3 DNA follows: TGTGCCAGCTCACCCGCTCGGACTGGAGAGCAGTACTTC. V gene TRBV18 combines with J gene TRBJ2-7; a weak D match, TRBD2 (5 bases). This CDR3 contains 13 residues. CDR1 is KGHSH, CDR2 LQKENI, per germline. V shed 3 bases and J shed 7 bases, with 13 bases lying between them. Based on the CDR3 plus reference TRBV18 and TRBJ2-7, the full variable domain is NAGVMQNPRHLVRRRGQEARLRCSPMKGHSHVYWYRQLPEEGLKFMVYLQKENIIDESGMPKERFSAEFPKEGPSILRIQQVVRGDSAAYFCASSPARTGEQYFGPGTRLTVT.

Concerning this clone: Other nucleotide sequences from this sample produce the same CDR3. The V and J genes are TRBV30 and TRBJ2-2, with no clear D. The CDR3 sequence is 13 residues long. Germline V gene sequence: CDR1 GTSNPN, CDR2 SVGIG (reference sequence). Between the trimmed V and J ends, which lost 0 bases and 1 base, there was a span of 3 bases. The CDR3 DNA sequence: TGTGCCTGGAGTGTACAGAACACCGGGGAGCTGTTTTTT. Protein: CAWSVQNTGELFF.

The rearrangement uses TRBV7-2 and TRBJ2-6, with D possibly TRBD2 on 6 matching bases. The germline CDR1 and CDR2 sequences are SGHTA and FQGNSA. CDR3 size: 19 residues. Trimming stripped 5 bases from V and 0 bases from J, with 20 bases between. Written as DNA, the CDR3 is TGTGCCAGCAGCCAAACGGTGAGACTAGAGTACTCTGGGGCCAACGTCCTGACTTTC. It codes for CASSQTVRLEYSGANVLTF.